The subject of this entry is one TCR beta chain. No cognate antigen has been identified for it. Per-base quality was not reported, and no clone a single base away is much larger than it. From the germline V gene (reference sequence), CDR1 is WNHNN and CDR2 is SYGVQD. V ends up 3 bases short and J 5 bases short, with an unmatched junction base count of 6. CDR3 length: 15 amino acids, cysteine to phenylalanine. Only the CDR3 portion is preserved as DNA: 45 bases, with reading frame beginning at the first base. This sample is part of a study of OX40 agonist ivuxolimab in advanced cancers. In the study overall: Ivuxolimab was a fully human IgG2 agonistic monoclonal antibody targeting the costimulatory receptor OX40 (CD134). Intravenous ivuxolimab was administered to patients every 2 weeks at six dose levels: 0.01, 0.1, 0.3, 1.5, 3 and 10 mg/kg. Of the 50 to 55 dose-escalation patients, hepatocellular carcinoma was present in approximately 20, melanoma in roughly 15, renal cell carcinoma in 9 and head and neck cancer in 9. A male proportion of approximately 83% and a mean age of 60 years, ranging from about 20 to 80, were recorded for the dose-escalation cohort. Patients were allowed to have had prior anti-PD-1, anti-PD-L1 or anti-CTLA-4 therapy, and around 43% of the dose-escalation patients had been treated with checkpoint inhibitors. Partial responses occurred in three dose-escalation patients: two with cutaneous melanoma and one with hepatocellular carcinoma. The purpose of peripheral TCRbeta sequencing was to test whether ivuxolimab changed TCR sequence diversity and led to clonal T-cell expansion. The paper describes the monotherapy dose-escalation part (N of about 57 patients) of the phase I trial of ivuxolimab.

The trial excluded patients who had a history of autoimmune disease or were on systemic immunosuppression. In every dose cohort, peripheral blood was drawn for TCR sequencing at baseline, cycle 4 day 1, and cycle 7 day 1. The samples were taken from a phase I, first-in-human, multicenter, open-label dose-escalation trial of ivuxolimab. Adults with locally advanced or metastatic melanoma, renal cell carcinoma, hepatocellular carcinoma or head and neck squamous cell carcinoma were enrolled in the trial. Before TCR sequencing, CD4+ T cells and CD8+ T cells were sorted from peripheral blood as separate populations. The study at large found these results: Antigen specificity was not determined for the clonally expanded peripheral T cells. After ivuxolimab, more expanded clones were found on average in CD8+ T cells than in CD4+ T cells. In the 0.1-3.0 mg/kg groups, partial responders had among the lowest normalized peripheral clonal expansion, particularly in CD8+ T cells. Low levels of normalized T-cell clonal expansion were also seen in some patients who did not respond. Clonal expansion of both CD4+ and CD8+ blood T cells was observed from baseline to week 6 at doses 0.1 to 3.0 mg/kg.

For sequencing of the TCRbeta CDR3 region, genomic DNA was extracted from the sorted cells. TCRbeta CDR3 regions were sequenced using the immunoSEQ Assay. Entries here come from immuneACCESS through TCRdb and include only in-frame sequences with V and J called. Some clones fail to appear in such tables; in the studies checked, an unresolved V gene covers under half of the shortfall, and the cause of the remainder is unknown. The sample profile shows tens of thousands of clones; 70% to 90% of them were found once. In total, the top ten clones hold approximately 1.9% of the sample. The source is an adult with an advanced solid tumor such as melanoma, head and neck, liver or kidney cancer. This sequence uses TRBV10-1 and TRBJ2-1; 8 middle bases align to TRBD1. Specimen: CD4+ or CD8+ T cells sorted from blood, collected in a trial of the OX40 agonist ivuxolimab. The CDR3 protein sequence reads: CASSDDRGLNNEQFF. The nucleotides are TGCGCCAGCAGTGACGACAGGGGACTGAACAATGAGCAGTTCTTC.